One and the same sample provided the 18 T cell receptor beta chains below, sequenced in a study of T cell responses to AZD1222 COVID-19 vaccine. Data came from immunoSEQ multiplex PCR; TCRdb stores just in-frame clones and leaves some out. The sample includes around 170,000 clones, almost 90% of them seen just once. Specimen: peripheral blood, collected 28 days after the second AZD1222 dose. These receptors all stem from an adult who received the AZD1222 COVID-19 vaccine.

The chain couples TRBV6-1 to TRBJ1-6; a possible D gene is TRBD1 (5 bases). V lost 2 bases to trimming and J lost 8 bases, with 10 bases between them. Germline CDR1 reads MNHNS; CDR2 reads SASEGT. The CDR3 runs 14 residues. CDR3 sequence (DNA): TGTGCCAGCAGTGAAATAGGGGTGGATTCACCCCTCCACTTT. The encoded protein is CASSEIGVDSPLHF.

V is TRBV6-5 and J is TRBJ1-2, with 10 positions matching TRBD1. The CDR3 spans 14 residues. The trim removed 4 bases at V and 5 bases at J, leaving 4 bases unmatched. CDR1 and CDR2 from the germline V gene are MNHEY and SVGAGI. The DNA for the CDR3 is TGTGCCAGCAGTTCCGGGACAGGGGTATATGGCTACACCTTC. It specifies CASSSGTGVYGYTF.

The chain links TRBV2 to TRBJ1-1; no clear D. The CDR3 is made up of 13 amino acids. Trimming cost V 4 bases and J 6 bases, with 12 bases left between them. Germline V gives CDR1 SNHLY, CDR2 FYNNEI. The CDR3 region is CASSAQRVAEAFF. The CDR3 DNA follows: TGTGCCAGCAGTGCGCAGAGGGTCGCTGAAGCTTTCTTT. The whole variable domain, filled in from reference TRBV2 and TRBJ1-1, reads EPEVTQTPSHQVTQMGQEVILRCVPISNHLYFYWYRQILGQKVEFLVSFYNNEISEKSEIFDDQFSVERPDGSNFTLKIRSTKLEDSAMYFCASSAQRVAEAFFGQGTRLTVV.

CDR3 sequence: CASSVGRASNYGYTF. The CDR3, as DNA: TGTGCCAGCAGCGTAGGTCGGGCATCTAACTATGGCTACACCTTC. The chain combines TRBV9 with TRBJ1-2; D unclear. The CDR3 is made up of 15 amino acids. Germline V CDR1 and CDR2: SGDLS, YYNGEE. V dropped 0 bases and J dropped 0 bases, with 9 bases sitting between them.

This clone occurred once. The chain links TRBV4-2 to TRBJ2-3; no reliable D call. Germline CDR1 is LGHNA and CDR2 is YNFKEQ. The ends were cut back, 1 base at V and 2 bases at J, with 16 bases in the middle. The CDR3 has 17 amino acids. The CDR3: CASSQGVREPYTDTQYF. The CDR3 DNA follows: TGTGCCAGCAGCCAAGGGGTAAGGGAACCATACACAGATACGCAGTATTTT.

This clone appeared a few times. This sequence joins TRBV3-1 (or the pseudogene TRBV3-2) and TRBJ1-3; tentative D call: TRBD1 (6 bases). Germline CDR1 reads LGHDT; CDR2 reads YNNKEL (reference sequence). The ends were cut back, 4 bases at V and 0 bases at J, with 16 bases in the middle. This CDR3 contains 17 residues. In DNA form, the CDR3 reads TGTGCCAGCAGCCGGGGGAGGGGGGACCTCTCTGGAAACACCATATATTTT. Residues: CASSRGRGDLSGNTIYF.

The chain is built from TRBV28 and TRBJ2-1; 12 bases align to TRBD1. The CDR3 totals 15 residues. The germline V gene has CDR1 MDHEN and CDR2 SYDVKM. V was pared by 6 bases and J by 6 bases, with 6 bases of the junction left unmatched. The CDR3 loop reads CASSSGQGAFNEQFF. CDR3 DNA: TGTGCCAGCAGCTCGGGACAGGGGGCATTCAATGAGCAGTTCTTC.

Here the CDR3 reads CASTTRGVGGQETQYF. CDR3 nucleotide sequence: TGTGCCAGTACCACGAGGGGGGTAGGGGGGCAAGAGACCCAGTACTTC. The chain has TRBV19 and TRBJ2-5; perhaps D is TRBD1 or TRBD2 (6 bases each). CDR1 LNHDA and CDR2 SQIVND come from the germline V gene (reference sequence). This CDR3 spans 16 amino acids. V was cut by 7 bases and J by 2 bases, with 20 bases left in between.

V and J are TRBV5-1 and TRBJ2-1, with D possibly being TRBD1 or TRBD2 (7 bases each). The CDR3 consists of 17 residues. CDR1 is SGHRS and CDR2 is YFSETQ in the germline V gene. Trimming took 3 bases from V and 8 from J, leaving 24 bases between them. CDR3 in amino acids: CASSSLRQGGTTDEQFF. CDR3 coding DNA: TGCGCCAGCAGCTCCCTCCGACAGGGAGGGACTACTGATGAGCAGTTCTTC.

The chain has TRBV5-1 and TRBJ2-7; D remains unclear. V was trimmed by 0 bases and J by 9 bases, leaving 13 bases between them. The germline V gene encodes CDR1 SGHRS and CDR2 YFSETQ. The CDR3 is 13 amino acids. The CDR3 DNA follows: TGCGCCAGCAGCTTGGAAACAGATTCCCCGCAGTACTTC. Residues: CASSLETDSPQYF. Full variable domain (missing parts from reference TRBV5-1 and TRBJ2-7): KAGVTQTPRYLIKTRGQQVTLSCSPISGHRSVSWYQQTPGQGLQFLFEYFSETQRNKGNFPGRFSGRQFSNSRSEMNVSTLELGDSALYLCASSLETDSPQYFGPGTRLTVT.

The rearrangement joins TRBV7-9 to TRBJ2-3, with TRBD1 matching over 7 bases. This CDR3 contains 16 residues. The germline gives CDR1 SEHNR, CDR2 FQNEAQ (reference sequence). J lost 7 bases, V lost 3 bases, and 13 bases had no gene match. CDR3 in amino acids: CASSFPAGTAKNTQYF. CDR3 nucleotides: TGTGCCAGCAGCTTCCCTGCCGGGACAGCTAAAAATACGCAGTATTTT.

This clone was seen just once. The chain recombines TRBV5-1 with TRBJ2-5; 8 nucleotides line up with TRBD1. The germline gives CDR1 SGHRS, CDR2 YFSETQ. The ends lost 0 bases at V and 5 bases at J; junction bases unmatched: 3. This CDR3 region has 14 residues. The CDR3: CASSLGRGRETQYF. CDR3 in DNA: TGCGCCAGCAGCTTGGGCAGGGGGCGGGAGACCCAGTACTTC.

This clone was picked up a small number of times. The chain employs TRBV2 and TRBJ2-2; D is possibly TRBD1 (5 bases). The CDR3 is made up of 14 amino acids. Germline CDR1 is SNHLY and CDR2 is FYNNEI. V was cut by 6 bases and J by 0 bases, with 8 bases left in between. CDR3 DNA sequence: TGTGCCAGCAGAGGGGCTTCGAACACCGGGGAGCTGTTTTTT. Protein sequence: CASRGASNTGELFF.

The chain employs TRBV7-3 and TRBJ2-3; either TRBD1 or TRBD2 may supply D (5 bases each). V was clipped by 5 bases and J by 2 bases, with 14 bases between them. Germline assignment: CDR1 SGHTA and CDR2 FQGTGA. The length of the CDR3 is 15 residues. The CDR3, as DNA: TGTGCCAGCAGCCGATATGGGACGTACACAGATACGCAGTATTTT. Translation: CASSRYGTYTDTQYF.

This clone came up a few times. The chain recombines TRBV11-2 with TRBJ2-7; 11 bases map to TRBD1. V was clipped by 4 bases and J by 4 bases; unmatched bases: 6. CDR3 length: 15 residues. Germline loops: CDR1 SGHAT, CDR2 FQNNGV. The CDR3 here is CASSSSGTGGYEQYF. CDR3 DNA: TGTGCCAGCAGCTCCTCCGGGACAGGGGGGTACGAGCAGTACTTC.

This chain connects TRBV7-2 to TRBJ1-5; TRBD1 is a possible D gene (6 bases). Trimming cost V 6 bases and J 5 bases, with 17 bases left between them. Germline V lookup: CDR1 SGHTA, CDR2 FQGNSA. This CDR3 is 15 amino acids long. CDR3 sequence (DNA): TGTGCCAGCAGTCGTCTCCGGGGGCTAGATCAGCCCCAGCATTTT. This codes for CASSRLRGLDQPQHF.

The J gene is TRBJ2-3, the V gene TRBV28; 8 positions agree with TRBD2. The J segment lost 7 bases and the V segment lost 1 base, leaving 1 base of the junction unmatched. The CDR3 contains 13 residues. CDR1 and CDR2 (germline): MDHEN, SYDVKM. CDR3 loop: CASSLSGGHTQYF. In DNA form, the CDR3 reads TGTGCCAGCAGTTTATCGGGGGGGCATACGCAGTATTTT.

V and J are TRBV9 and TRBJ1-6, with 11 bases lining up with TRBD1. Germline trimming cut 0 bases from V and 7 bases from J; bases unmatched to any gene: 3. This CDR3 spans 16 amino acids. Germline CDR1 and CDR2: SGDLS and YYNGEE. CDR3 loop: CASSVGWDRGNSPLHF. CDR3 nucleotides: TGTGCCAGCAGCGTAGGATGGGACAGGGGGAATTCACCCCTCCACTTT.